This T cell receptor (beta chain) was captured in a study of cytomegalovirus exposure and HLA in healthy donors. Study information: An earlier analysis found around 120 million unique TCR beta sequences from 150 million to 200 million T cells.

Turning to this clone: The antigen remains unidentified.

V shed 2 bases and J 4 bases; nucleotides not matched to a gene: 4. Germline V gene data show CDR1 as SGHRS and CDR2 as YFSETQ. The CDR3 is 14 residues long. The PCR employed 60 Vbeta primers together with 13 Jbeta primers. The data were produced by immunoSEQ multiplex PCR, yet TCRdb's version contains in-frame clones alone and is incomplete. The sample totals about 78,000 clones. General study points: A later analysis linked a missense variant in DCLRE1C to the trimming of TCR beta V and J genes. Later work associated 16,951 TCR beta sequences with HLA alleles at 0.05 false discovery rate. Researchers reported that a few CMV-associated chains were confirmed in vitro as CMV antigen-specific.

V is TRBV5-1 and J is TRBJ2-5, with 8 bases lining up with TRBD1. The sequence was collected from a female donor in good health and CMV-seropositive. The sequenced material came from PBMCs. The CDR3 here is CASSFARGLETQYF. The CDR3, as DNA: TGCGCCAGCAGCTTCGCCAGGGGGCTAGAGACCCAGTACTTC.